Presented here are 22 T cell receptor beta chains from one specimen sequenced in a study of T cells in Graves' hyperthyroidism and ophthalmopathy. RNA transcripts were the template for amplifying TCR beta CDR3 regions. In the first-round RT-PCR of the TCR CDR3, the HTBI primer set was used. TCRdb re-derived calls from the multiplex PCR reads in MiXCR, one entry per CDR3 protein. The sample carries nearly 600,000 distinct CDR3 sequences, 13% to 15% recorded once. Specimen: blood. The receptors were gathered from a woman aged 18 to 35 with Graves' ophthalmopathy.

This clonotype was counted once. V gene TRBV28 combines with J gene TRBJ1-5, with 10 bases matching TRBD1. The CDR3 has 15 residues. CDR1 is MDHEN, CDR2 SYDVKM, per germline. The V and J ends lost 2 bases and 6 bases, in that order; junction bases with no gene match: 4. The CDR3, as DNA: TGTGCCAGCAGTTTAGACAGGGGGCTCATTCAGCCCCAGCATTTT. Translating it yields CASSLDRGLIQPQHF.

This clonotype was recorded at least ten times. DNA of the CDR3: TGTGCCAGCAGTTCCGAAGGAGGGAACACTGAAGCTTTCTTT. Translating gives CASSSEGGNTEAFF. The chain uses TRBV28 and TRBJ1-1, with D hard to call. The ends were cut back, 4 bases at V and 1 base at J, with 10 bases in the middle. Germline values: CDR1 MDHEN, CDR2 SYDVKM. This CDR3 is 14 amino acids long.

This clonotype was found many times. This chain connects TRBV27 to TRBJ2-2, with 13 bases that match TRBD2. CDR3 length: 16 residues. Germline assignment: CDR1 MNHEY and CDR2 SMNVEV (reference sequence). The V segment lost 6 bases and the J segment 6 bases; nucleotides outside the gene matches: 7. CDR3 DNA: TGTGCCAGCAGCCCAGGACTAGCGGGAGTTCCCGGGGAGCTGTTTTTT. It yields the protein CASSPGLAGVPGELFF.

J is TRBJ1-2 and V is TRBV10-3; 9 bases fit TRBD1. After removal of 5 bases from V and 4 bases from J, the junction contained 8 bases not matched to a gene. There are 15 residues in the CDR3. CDR1 is ENHRY, CDR2 SYGVKD, per germline. CDR3 coding DNA: TGTGCCATCAGTCCTTCGGGACAGGGACCCTATGGCTACACCTTC. Translating it yields CAISPSGQGPYGYTF.

This clonotype was picked up many times. The rearrangement links TRBV2 to TRBJ1-4; TRBD1 matches at 7 bases. CDR1 is SNHLY, CDR2 FYNNEI, per germline. Trimming at V came to 4 bases and at J to 4 bases, leaving 3 bases not matched to a gene. The CDR3 consists of 14 residues. CDR3: CASSGTGFNEKLFF. The CDR3, as DNA: TGTGCCAGCAGTGGGACAGGTTTTAATGAAAAACTGTTTTTT.

In its sample, this clonotype was seen many times. This rearrangement joins TRBV27 to TRBJ2-7; 11 bases map to TRBD2. CDR3 length: 15 residues. The germline V gene has CDR1 MNHEY and CDR2 SMNVEV (reference sequence). The V segment lost 0 bases and the J segment 7 bases; nucleotides outside the gene matches: 5. DNA for the CDR3: TGTGCCAGCAGTTTATCGACGGGACTAGCGGTAGAGCAGTACTTC. It yields the protein CASSLSTGLAVEQYF.

There are many counts of this clonotype. The chain joins TRBV7-6 to TRBJ2-1; 10 nucleotides match TRBD2. The CDR3 consists of 16 residues. V lost 1 base to trimming and J lost 10 bases; unmatched junction nucleotides: 10. The germline CDR1 and CDR2 sequences are SGHVS and FNYEAQ. The CDR3 DNA sequence: TGTGCCAGCAGCTTAGTTGATAGCGGGAGGTCGAACGAGCAGTTCTTC. Translating gives CASSLVDSGRSNEQFF.

At least ten counts were recorded for this clonotype. V and J are TRBV19 and TRBJ1-5; 8 bases are a match to TRBD1. Germline CDR1 and CDR2: LNHDA and SQIVND (reference sequence). The CDR3 has 16 amino acids. The ends lost 3 bases at V and 1 base at J; junction bases unmatched: 5. The CDR3 sequence: CASSIGTGYSNQPQHF. The CDR3 bases are TGTGCCAGTAGTATTGGGACAGGATACAGCAATCAGCCCCAGCATTTT. The full variable domain, rest sourced from reference TRBV19 and TRBJ1-5, is DGGITQSPKYLFRKEGQNVTLSCEQNLNHDAMYWYRQDPGQGLRLIYYSQIVNDFQKGDIAEGYSVSREKKESFPLTVTSAQKNPTAFYLCASSIGTGYSNQPQHFGDGTRLSIL.

This clonotype has at least ten counts. The chain recombines TRBV28 with TRBJ2-3; no clear D gene. Trimming removed 3 bases at V and 1 base at J, with 14 bases between. Germline values: CDR1 MDHEN, CDR2 SYDVKM. The CDR3 length is 16 residues. For the CDR3, the DNA is TGTGCCAGCAGTTTCTCGATCTCTAGAGGCACAGATACGCAGTATTTT. It translates to CASSFSISRGTDTQYF.

This chain uses TRBV20-1 with TRBJ1-2; D possibly corresponds to TRBD1 (5 bases). The V end lost 0 bases, the J end lost 4 bases, and 9 bases lay between the germline ends. From germline, CDR1 is DFQATT and CDR2 SNEGSKA (reference sequence). The CDR3 has 13 residues. CDR3 region: CSARESGLYGYTF. As DNA, the CDR3 is TGCAGTGCTAGAGAATCGGGACTCTATGGCTACACCTTC.

This clonotype was detected ten times or more. This sequence joins TRBV20-1 and TRBJ2-5; D is perhaps TRBD2 (5 bases). Germline CDR1 and CDR2: DFQATT and SNEGSKA (reference sequence). Trimming pared 2 bases from V and 4 bases from J, leaving 11 bases between. This CDR3 is built from 13 residues. CDR3 in DNA: TGCAGTGCTAGAACGGGCGCGGGAGAGACCCAGTACTTC. It encodes CSARTGAGETQYF.

This clonotype was detected many times. This sequence joins TRBV7-9 and TRBJ2-2, with D unresolved. The CDR3 is 16 amino acids. Germline CDR1 and CDR2: SEHNR and FQNEAQ (reference sequence). Trimming stripped 3 bases from V and 6 bases from J, with 17 bases between. The chain's CDR3 is CASSFPLSGQAGELFF. DNA for the CDR3: TGTGCCAGCAGCTTCCCGCTTTCTGGGCAGGCCGGGGAGCTGTTTTTT.

This clonotype was observed at least ten times. This chain's CDR3 is CASSLPQRYEQYF. The CDR3 bases are TGTGCCAGCAGTTTACCTCAGCGATACGAGCAGTACTTC. The chain carries TRBV28 and TRBJ2-7; D is ambiguous. The CDR3 covers 13 residues. V was trimmed by 2 bases and J by 4 bases, leaving 9 bases between them. From germline, CDR1 is MDHEN and CDR2 SYDVKM.

In its sample, this clonotype was seen many times. The chain couples TRBV2 to TRBJ1-4; D might be TRBD1 (6 bases). Trimming took off 5 bases at V and 8 bases at J, with 27 bases between the two ends. Germline V CDR1 and CDR2: SNHLY, FYNNEI. This CDR3 comprises 18 residues. The CDR3 reads CASSYRGGVDRNGEKLFF. DNA for the CDR3: TGTGCCAGCAGTTACAGAGGGGGGGTTGATCGGAATGGAGAAAAACTGTTTTTT.

In this sample, this clonotype turned up many times. The rearrangement joins TRBV18 to TRBJ2-1, with 10 bases fitting TRBD1. V shed 5 bases and J 4 bases; nucleotides not matched to a gene: 5. CDR1 and CDR2 (germline): KGHSH, LQKENI. The CDR3 runs 15 residues. The CDR3 here is CASSFGQGEYNEQFF. DNA for the CDR3: TGTGCCAGCTCATTCGGACAGGGGGAGTACAATGAGCAGTTCTTC.

This clonotype was observed at least ten times. The rearrangement joins TRBV6-2 or TRBV6-3 to TRBJ2-1, with 9 bases that match TRBD2. J was trimmed by 3 bases and V by 2 bases; bases with no gene match: 8. This CDR3 region has 17 residues. CDR1 and CDR2 (germline): MNHEY, SVGEGT. CDR3: CASSYPTSGKLYNEQFF. CDR3 DNA sequence: TGTGCCAGCAGTTACCCGACTAGCGGTAAACTCTACAATGAGCAGTTCTTC.

The V call is TRBV4-2, the J call TRBJ2-1; perhaps TRBD2 as D (6 bases). Germline lookup yields CDR1 LGHNA and CDR2 YNFKEQ. CDR3 length: 17 residues. Trimming cost V 5 bases and J 8 bases, with 25 bases left between them. For the CDR3, the DNA is TGTGCCAGCAGCTCGGAACCCCTAGGCGGGATAACGTATGAGCAGTTCTTC. This sequence encodes CASSSEPLGGITYEQFF.

The chain links TRBV29-1 to TRBJ1-5; 9 bases line up with TRBD1. In germline, CDR1 is SQVTM, CDR2 ANQGSEA. The CDR3 length is 14 residues. V lost 6 bases and J lost 4; bases outside the gene matches: 7. This CDR3 is CSVIEGTGNQPQHF. CDR3 in DNA: TGCAGCGTGATAGAGGGGACAGGGAATCAGCCCCAGCATTTT.

This clonotype was recorded once. The chain joins TRBV2 to TRBJ1-2, with D hard to call. Germline CDR1 SNHLY, CDR2 FYNNEI. The CDR3 sequence is 11 residues long. V was clipped by 3 bases and J by 14 bases, with 13 bases between them. The chain's CDR3 is CASSDRRLETF. For the CDR3, the DNA is TGTGCCAGCAGTGACAGGAGGTTAGAAACCTTC.

This clonotype was recorded many times. The CDR3, as DNA: TGTGCCAGCAGTTTTCTGGGGCGCTATGGCTACACCTTC. Translating it yields CASSFLGRYGYTF. The chain joins TRBV28 to TRBJ1-2, with a possible D match to TRBD1 (5 bases). Germline V gene sequence: CDR1 MDHEN, CDR2 SYDVKM. This CDR3 has 13 amino acids. V was clipped by 3 bases and J by 4 bases, with 9 bases between them.

As to this clonotype: A much bigger clone sits one base away, suggesting this may be a read error. This chain connects TRBV28 to TRBJ2-7; tentative D call: TRBD2 (5 bases). This CDR3 contains 12 residues. Trimming shortened V by 5 bases and J by 4 bases, and 9 bases separated the two germline ends. The germline gives CDR1 MDHEN, CDR2 SYDVKM. CDR3 nucleotides: TGTGCCAGCAGTAGCGGTCAATACGAGCAGTACTTC. Its protein product is CASSSGQYEQYF.

For this clonotype: A clone one base away is much larger, so this may be a read error. The chain links TRBV28 to TRBJ1-1; D might be TRBD1 (5 bases). The CDR3 consists of 16 residues. Per germline, CDR1 MDHEN and CDR2 SYDVKM. CDR3 residues: CSSNLDGTRVNTEAFF. Here the CDR3 DNA reads TGTTCCAGCAACCTCGATGGGACTCGGGTGAACACTGAAGCTTTCTTT.